A single sample gave rise to the 16 T cell receptor beta chains below, sequenced in a study of shared clonotypes between healthy human individuals. Sequencing was performed with immunoSEQ multiplex PCR; in TCRdb, only in-frame clones are kept and a portion is missing. The table records about 2.3 million clones, 93% of them present only once. The sequencing sample was made of naive CD4+ T cells from PBMCs. Subset specified: CD45RA+ positively selected. The receptors derive from a man aged 18 to 29 in good health. Some clones in this sample may be carry-over from other donors' samples.

The chain uses TRBV7-2 and TRBJ1-4, with D possibly matching TRBD1 (5 bases). This CDR3 is 15 amino acids long. Trimming took 4 bases from V and 7 from J, leaving 16 bases between them. The germline V gene has CDR1 SGHTA and CDR2 FQGNSA. CDR3 coding DNA: TGTGCCAGCAGCTCGACGGGGCAGTTTGGTGAAAAACTGTTTTTT. Residues: CASSSTGQFGEKLFF. Complete variable domain (other parts from reference TRBV7-2 and TRBJ1-4): GAGVSQSPSNKVTEKGKDVELRCDPISGHTALYWYRQSLGQGLEFLIYFQGNSAPDKSGLPSDRFSAERTGGSVSTLTIQRTQQEDSAVYLCASSSTGQFGEKLFFGSGTQLSVL.

The chain employs TRBV28 and TRBJ2-2, with a possible D match to TRBD1 (6 bases). Germline CDR1 MDHEN, CDR2 SYDVKM. CDR3 length equals 14 residues. Trimming pared 9 bases from V and 4 bases from J, leaving 15 bases between. The CDR3 DNA reads TGTGCCAGTACAGGGTTTCGGAGCACCGGGGAGCTGTTTTTT. Its translation: CASTGFRSTGELFF.

The chain is built from TRBV7-9 and TRBJ1-1; tentatively, D is TRBD1 (6 bases). The V end lost 5 bases, the J end lost 10 bases, and 20 bases lay between the germline ends. The CDR3 runs to 14 residues. Germline V CDR1 and CDR2: SEHNR, FQNEAQ (reference sequence). CDR3 region: CASSPRGQPLVAFF. The CDR3 DNA is TGTGCCAGCAGCCCCCGGGGACAACCCCTGGTAGCTTTCTTT.

This rearrangement joins TRBV6-5 to TRBJ2-4, with D possibly matching TRBD1 (6 bases). Germline V CDR1 and CDR2: MNHEY, SVGAGI. Trimming removed 8 bases from V and 4 bases from J, with 18 bases in between. The CDR3 runs to 15 residues. CDR3 residues: CASQAVGQSKNIQYF. The CDR3 DNA follows: TGTGCCAGCCAGGCAGTCGGACAGAGTAAAAACATTCAGTACTTC.

As for this clone: The sample contains more than one DNA sequence encoding this CDR3. The chain combines TRBV4-1 with TRBJ1-1; D ambiguous. In germline, CDR1 is MGHRA, CDR2 YSYEKL. V lost 0 bases and J 4 bases, leaving 9 bases between the germline ends. CDR3 length: 14 amino acids. CDR3 DNA sequence: TGCGCCAGCAGCCAAGATCCGCTGAGCACTGAAGCTTTCTTT. It encodes CASSQDPLSTEAFF.

Concerning this clone itself: The sample has other DNA sequences that encode this CDR3 too. The J gene is TRBJ1-1, the V gene TRBV5-1; D ambiguous. Trimming left V 0 bases short and J 3 bases short, with 12 bases between. CDR3 length: 15 amino acids. Germline assignment: CDR1 SGHRS and CDR2 YFSETQ. CDR3 loop: CASSLGAGRDTEAFF. The CDR3 nucleotides read TGCGCCAGCAGCTTGGGGGCGGGTAGGGACACTGAAGCTTTCTTT.

The rearrangement uses TRBV6-5 and TRBJ1-2; TRBD1 matches at 7 bases. The germline V gene has CDR1 MNHEY and CDR2 SVGAGI. The CDR3 covers 12 residues. The J segment lost 12 bases and the V segment lost 2 bases, leaving 6 bases of the junction unmatched. Here the CDR3 DNA reads TGTGCCAGCAGTTACGGGGACAGCTATCACACCTTC. It translates to CASSYGDSYHTF.

This chain uses TRBV28 with TRBJ2-7; D tentatively fits TRBD1 or TRBD2 (5 bases each). From germline, CDR1 is MDHEN and CDR2 SYDVKM. Trimming took off 1 base at V and 0 bases at J, with 16 bases between the two ends. The CDR3 is 17 amino acids. CDR3 in DNA: TGTGCCAGCAGTTTATTGTCGGGGCACGTGAGCTCCTACGAGCAGTACTTC. Translated, it gives CASSLLSGHVSSYEQYF.

The chain uses TRBV19 and TRBJ1-1; 9 nucleotides agree with TRBD1. CDR3 size: 18 residues. Germline CDR1 is LNHDA and CDR2 is SQIVND (reference sequence). V trimming: 5 bases; J trimming: 0 bases; junction bases outside the gene matches: 13. CDR3 sequence: CASSFRSGQGNMNTEAFF. The DNA of the CDR3 is TGTGCCAGTAGTTTCCGCTCCGGACAGGGGAACATGAACACTGAAGCTTTCTTT.

The chain carries TRBV28 and TRBJ2-2, with 8 bases that match TRBD2. Germline V gene data show CDR1 as MDHEN and CDR2 as SYDVKM. The V and J ends lost 7 bases and 8 bases, in that order; junction bases with no gene match: 12. The CDR3 is 15 residues long. As DNA, the CDR3 is TGTGCCAGCACCCCGGCGGCAGCGGGGGCAGGGGAGCTGTTTTTT. Residues: CASTPAAAGAGELFF.

The rearrangement joins TRBV29-1 to TRBJ2-3, with D tentatively TRBD1 or TRBD2 (5 bases each). The germline V and J ends were trimmed by 4 bases and 1 base, with 12 bases remaining between them. Germline lookup yields CDR1 SQVTM and CDR2 ANQGSEA. The CDR3 spans 14 residues. The CDR3 sequence: CSVVGTIGTDTQYF. CDR3 DNA: TGCAGCGTTGTTGGGACGATTGGCACAGATACGCAGTATTTT.

The V gene is TRBV28, the J gene TRBJ2-3; TRBD2 aligns across 10 bases. CDR1 is MDHEN and CDR2 is SYDVKM in the germline V gene. The CDR3 length is 18 residues. V lost 5 bases, J lost 0 bases, and 11 bases stayed unmatched. CDR3 DNA sequence: TGTGCCAGCAGTGCGCCCGGGACTAGCGTACATAGCACAGATACGCAGTATTTT. This gives the protein CASSAPGTSVHSTDTQYF.

CDR3: CASSRPGGGGDEQYF. CDR3 sequence (DNA): TGTGCCAGCAGCAGACCGGGGGGAGGAGGGGACGAGCAGTACTTC. The gene calls are TRBV27 and TRBJ2-7; TRBD2 matches 7 bases. CDR3 size: 15 residues. V lost 6 bases to trimming and J lost 5 bases; unmatched junction nucleotides: 13. Germline lookup yields CDR1 MNHEY and CDR2 SMNVEV (reference sequence).

The chain joins TRBV5-1 to TRBJ2-2; no firm D call. Deletions cut 1 base from V and 4 bases from J, with 17 bases between. The CDR3 loop spans 17 amino acids. The germline gives CDR1 SGHRS, CDR2 YFSETQ. CDR3 DNA sequence: TGCGCCAGCAGCTTGTTGAGTATTGGGTTGAGCACCGGGGAGCTGTTTTTT. This codes for CASSLLSIGLSTGELFF.

The chain carries TRBV28 and TRBJ2-7; D is uncertain. CDR1 is MDHEN and CDR2 is SYDVKM in the germline V gene. The CDR3 is 15 residues long. V was trimmed by 5 bases and J by 3 bases, leaving 17 bases between them. The CDR3 nucleotides are TGTGCCAGCAGTGCCCCATGGGTTGAAGTCTACGAGCAGTACTTC. Translation: CASSAPWVEVYEQYF. The entire variable domain, with the rest obtained from reference TRBV28 and TRBJ2-7, is as follows: DVKVTQSSRYLVKRTGEKVFLECVQDMDHENMFWYRQDPGLGLRLIYFSYDVKMKEKGDIPEGYSVSREKKERFSLILESASTNQTSMYLCASSAPWVEVYEQYFGPGTRLTVT.

The genes are TRBV11-2 and TRBJ1-1; D ambiguous. Between the trimmed V and J ends, which lost 5 bases and 0 bases, there was a span of 4 bases. CDR3 length: 12 residues. CDR1 and CDR2 (germline): SGHAT, FQNNGV. CDR3 in amino acids: CASSQLNTEAFF. The CDR3 DNA follows: TGTGCCAGCAGCCAGTTGAACACTGAAGCTTTCTTT. Drawing the rest from reference TRBV11-2 and TRBJ1-1, the complete variable domain is EAGVAQSPRYKIIEKRQSVAFWCNPISGHATLYWYQQILGQGPKLLIQFQNNGVVDDSQLPKDRFSAERLKGVDSTLKIQPAKLEDSAVYLCASSQLNTEAFFGQGTRLTVV.